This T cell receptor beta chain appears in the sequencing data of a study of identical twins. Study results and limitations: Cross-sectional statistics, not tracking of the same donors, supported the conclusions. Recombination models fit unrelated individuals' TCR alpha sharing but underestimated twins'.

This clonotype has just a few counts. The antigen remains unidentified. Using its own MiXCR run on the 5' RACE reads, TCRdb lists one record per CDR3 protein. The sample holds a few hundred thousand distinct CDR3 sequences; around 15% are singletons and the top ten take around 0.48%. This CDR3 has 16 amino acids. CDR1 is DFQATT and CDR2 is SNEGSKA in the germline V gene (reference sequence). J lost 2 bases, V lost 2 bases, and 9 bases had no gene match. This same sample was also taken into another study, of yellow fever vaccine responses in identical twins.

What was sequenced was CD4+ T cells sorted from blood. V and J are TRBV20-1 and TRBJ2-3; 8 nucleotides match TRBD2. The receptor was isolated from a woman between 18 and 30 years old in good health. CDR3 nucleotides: TGCAGTGCTAGACGGCGGCGAGCGGGAGACACAGATACGCAGTATTTT. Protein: CSARRRRAGDTDTQYF.